This T cell receptor beta chain stems from a study of OX40 agonist ivuxolimab in advanced cancers. In the study overall: Patients received intravenous ivuxolimab every 2 weeks at 0.01 to 10 mg/kg. Aged roughly 23 to 90 with a mean of 60 years, they were about 83% male.

The data were produced by immunoSEQ multiplex PCR, yet TCRdb's version contains in-frame clones alone and is incomplete. The data show 55,000 to 75,000 clones, with around 90% seen just once and about 1.3% held by the top ten. The CDR3 consists of 16 residues. Germline V gives CDR1 LGHNA, CDR2 YNFKEQ. V lost 4 bases, J lost 6 bases, and 18 bases lay in between. Autoimmune disease history or systemic immunosuppression was exclusionary. This chain links TRBV4-2 with TRBJ2-2, with D maybe TRBD2 (6 bases). The sequencing used CD4+ or CD8+ T cells sorted from blood, collected in a trial of the OX40 agonist ivuxolimab. The source is an adult with an advanced solid tumor such as melanoma, head and neck, liver or kidney cancer. The CDR3 DNA follows: TGTGCCAGCAGCCGGAGGGACCCCGCCGTCCCCGGGGAGCTGTTTTTT. It yields the protein CASSRRDPAVPGELFF.